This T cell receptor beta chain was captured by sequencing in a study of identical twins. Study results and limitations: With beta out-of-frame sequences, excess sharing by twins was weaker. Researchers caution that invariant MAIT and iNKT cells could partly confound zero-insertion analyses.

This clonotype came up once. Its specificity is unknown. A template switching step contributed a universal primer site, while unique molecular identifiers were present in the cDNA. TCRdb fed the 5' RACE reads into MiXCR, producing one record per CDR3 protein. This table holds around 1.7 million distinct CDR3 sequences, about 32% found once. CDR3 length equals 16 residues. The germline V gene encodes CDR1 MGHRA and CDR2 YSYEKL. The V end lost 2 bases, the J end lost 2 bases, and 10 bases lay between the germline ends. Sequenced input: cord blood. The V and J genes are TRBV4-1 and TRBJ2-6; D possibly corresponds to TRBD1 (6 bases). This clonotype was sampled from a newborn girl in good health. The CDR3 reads CASSQQTGTGANVLTF. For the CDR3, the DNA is TGCGCCAGCAGCCAACAGACAGGAACTGGGGCCAACGTCCTGACTTTC.